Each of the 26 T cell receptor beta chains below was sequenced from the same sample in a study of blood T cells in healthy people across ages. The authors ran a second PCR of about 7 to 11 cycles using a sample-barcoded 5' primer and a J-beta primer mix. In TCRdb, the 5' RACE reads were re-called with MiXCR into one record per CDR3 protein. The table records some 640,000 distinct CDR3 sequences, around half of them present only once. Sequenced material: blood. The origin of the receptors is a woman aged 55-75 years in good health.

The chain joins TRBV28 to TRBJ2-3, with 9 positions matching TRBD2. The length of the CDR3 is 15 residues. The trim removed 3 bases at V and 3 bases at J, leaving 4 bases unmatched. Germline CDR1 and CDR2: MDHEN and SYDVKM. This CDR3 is CASSFPSGTTDTQYF. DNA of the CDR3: TGTGCCAGCAGTTTCCCTAGCGGGACAACAGATACGCAGTATTTT.

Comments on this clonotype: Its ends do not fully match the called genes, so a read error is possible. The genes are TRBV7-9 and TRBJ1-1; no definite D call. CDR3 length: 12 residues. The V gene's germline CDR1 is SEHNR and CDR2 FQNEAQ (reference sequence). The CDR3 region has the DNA TGTGCCAGCAGGTTAGGGAACACTGAAGCTTTCTTT. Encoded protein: CASRLGNTEAFF. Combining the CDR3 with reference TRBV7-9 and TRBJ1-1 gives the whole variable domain DTGVSQNPRHKITKRGQNVTFRCDPISEHNRLYWYRQTLGQGPEFLTYFQNEAQLEKSRLLSDRFSAERPKGSFSTLEIQRTEQGDSAMYLCASRLGNTEAFFGQGTRLTVV.

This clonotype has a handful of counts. The CDR3 here is CAWSVQRSHSYYEQYF. In DNA form, the CDR3 reads TGTGCCTGGAGTGTTCAGCGGAGCCACAGCTACTACGAGCAGTACTTC. This chain joins TRBV30 and TRBJ2-7, with D possibly TRBD2 on 5 matching bases. The CDR3 sequence is 16 residues long. The V gene's germline CDR1 is GTSNPN and CDR2 SVGIG (reference sequence). Trimming removed 0 bases at V and 3 bases at J, with 18 bases between.

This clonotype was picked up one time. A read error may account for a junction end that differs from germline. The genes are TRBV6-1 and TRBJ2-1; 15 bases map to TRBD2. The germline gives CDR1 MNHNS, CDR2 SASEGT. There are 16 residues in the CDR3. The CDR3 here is CAGSETRGLAGGGQFF. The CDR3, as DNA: TGTGCCGGCAGCGAAACGCGGGGACTAGCGGGAGGAGGGCAGTTCTTC.

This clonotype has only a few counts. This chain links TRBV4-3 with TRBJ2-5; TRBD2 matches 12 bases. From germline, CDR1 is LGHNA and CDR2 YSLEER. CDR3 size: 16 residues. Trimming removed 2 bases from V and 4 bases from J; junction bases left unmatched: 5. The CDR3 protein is CASSQTSGRSGETQYF. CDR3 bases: TGCGCCAGCAGCCAAACTAGCGGGAGGAGCGGAGAGACCCAGTACTTC.

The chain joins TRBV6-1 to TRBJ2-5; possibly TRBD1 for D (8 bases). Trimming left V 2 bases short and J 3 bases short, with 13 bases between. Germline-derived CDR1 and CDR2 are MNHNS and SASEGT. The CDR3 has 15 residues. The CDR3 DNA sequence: TGTGCCAGCAGTGAACTACAGGGGGGGAAAGAGACCCAGTACTTC. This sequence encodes CASSELQGGKETQYF.

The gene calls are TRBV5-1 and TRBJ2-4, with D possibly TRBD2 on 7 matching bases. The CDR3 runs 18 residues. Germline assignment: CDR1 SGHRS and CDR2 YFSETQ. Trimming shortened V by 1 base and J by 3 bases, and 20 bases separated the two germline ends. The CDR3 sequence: CASSLQVAGAYDKNIQYF. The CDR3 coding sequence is TGCGCCAGCAGCTTGCAAGTTGCGGGGGCCTATGACAAAAACATTCAGTACTTC.

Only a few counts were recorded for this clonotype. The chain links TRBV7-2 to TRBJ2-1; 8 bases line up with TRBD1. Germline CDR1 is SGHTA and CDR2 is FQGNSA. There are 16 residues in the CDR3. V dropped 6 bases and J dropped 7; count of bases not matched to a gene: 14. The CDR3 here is CASSPDRAIDRNEQFF. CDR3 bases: TGTGCCAGCAGTCCGGACAGGGCAATTGATAGGAATGAGCAGTTCTTC.

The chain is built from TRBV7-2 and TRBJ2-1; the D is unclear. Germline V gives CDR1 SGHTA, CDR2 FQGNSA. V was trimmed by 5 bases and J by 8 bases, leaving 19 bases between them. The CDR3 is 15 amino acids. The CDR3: CASSRGGPVPHEQFF. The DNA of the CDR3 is TGTGCCAGCAGCAGAGGTGGACCAGTCCCCCATGAGCAGTTCTTC.

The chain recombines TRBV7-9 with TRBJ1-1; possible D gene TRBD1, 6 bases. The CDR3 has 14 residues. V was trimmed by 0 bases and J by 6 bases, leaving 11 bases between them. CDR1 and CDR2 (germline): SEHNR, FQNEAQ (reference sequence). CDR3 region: CASSLADRSAEAFF. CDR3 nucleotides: TGTGCCAGCAGCTTAGCGGACAGAAGTGCTGAAGCTTTCTTT.

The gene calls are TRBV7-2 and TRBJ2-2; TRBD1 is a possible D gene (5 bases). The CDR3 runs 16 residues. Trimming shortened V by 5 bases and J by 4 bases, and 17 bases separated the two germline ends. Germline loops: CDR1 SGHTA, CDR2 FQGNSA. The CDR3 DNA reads TGTGCCAGCAGCCCTCAACAGGTCCTAATCACCGGGGAGCTGTTTTTT. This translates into CASSPQQVLITGELFF.

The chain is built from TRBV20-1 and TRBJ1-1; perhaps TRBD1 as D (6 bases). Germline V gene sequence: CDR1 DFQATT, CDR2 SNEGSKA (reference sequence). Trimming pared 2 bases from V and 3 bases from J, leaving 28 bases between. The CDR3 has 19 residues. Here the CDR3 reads CSARPTLGRGSAIYTEAFF. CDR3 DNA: TGCAGTGCTAGACCAACGTTAGGCAGGGGATCGGCAATTTACACTGAAGCTTTCTTT.

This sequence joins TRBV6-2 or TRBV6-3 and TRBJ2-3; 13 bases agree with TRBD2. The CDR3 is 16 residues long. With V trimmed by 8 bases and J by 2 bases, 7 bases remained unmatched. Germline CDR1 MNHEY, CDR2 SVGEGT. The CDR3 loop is CASEEGLAGITDTQYF. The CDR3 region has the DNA TGTGCCAGCGAGGAGGGACTAGCGGGGATCACAGATACGCAGTATTTT.

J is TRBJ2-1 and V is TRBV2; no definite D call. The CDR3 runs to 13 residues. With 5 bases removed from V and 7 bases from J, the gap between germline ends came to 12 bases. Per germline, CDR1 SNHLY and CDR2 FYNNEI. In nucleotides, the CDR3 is TGTGCCAGCAGTTCCAATACAGTAAATGAGCAGTTCTTC. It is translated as CASSSNTVNEQFF.

The CDR3 protein is CSVEKGGDTQYF. CDR3 DNA: TGCAGCGTTGAAAAGGGGGGGGATACGCAGTATTTT. The rearrangement links TRBV29-1 to TRBJ2-3; D is possibly TRBD2 (7 bases). Trimming took off 2 bases at V and 6 bases at J, with 9 bases between the two ends. Germline V lookup: CDR1 SQVTM, CDR2 ANQGSEA. The CDR3 has 12 amino acids.

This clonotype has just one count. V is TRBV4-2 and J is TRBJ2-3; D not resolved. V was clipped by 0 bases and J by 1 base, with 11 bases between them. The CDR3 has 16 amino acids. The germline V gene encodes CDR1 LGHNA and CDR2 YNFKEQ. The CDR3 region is CASSQETTPRTDTQYF. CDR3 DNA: TGTGCCAGCAGCCAAGAAACTACTCCCCGCACAGATACGCAGTATTTT.

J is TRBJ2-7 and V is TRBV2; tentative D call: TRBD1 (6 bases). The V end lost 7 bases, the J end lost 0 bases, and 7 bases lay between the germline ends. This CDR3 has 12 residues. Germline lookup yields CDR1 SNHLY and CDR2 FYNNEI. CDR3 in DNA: TGTGCCAGCACAGGGGACTCCTACGAGCAGTACTTC. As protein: CASTGDSYEQYF.

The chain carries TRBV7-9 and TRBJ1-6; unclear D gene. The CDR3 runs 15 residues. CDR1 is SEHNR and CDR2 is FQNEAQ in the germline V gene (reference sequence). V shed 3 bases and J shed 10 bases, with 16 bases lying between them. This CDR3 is CASSLSAGPQSPLHF. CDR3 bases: TGTGCCAGCAGCTTGTCGGCAGGCCCCCAATCACCCCTCCACTTT.

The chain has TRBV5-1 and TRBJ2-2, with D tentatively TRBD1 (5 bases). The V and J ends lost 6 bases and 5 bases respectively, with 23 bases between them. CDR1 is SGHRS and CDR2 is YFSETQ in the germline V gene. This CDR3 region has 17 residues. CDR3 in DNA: TGCGCCAGCACACCAAACCCGAGGACACGACTGACCGGGGAGCTGTTTTTT. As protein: CASTPNPRTRLTGELFF.

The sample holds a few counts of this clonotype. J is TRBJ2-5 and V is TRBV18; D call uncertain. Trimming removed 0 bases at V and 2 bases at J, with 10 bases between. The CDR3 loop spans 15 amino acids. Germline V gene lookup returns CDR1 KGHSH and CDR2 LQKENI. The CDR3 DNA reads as TGTGCCAGCTCACCACCGTCCTCCCGGCAAGAGACCCAGTACTTC. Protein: CASSPPSSRQETQYF.

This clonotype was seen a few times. The chain's CDR3 is CSARGGPARGGEQFF. Written as DNA, the CDR3 is TGCAGTGCTAGGGGGGGTCCCGCCCGTGGGGGTGAGCAGTTCTTC. The chain couples TRBV20-1 to TRBJ2-1; D might be TRBD2 (6 bases). Trimming left V 3 bases short and J 9 bases short, with 21 bases between. Germline CDR1 and CDR2: DFQATT and SNEGSKA (reference sequence). This CDR3 has 15 residues.

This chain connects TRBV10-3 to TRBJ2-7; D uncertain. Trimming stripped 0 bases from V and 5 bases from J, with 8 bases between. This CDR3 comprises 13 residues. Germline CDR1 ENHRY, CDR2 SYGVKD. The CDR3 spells CAISESFFHEQYF. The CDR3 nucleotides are TGTGCCATCAGTGAGTCGTTTTTCCACGAGCAGTACTTC.

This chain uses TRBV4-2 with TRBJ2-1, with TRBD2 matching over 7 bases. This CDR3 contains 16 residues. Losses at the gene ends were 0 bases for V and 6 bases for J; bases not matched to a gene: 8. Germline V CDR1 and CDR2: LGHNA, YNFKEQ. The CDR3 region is CASSQDRREGFNEQFF. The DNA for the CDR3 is TGTGCCAGCAGCCAAGATCGGAGGGAGGGGTTCAATGAGCAGTTCTTC.

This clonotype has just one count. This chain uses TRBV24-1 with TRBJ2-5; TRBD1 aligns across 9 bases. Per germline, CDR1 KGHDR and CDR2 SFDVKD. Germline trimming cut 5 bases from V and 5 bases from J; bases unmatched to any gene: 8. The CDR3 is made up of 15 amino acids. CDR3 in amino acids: CATSGGTGSVETQYF. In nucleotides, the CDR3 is TGTGCCACCAGTGGGGGGACAGGGTCTGTCGAGACCCAGTACTTC.

DNA of the CDR3: TGTGCCACAAAGGGGGAATACAATGAGCAGTTCTTC. The encoded protein is CATKGEYNEQFF. This chain links TRBV10-3 with TRBJ2-1; D may be TRBD1 (6 bases). V lost 10 bases to trimming and J lost 4 bases, with 11 bases between them. Germline V CDR1 and CDR2: ENHRY, SYGVKD. This CDR3 is 12 amino acids long.

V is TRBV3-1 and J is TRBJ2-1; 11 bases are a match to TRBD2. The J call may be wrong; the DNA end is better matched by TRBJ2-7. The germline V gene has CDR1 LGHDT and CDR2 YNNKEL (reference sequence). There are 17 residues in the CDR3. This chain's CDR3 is CASSQRGTSGPLNEQYF. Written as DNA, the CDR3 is TGTGCCAGCAGCCAAAGAGGGACTAGCGGTCCTTTAAATGAGCAGTACTTC.